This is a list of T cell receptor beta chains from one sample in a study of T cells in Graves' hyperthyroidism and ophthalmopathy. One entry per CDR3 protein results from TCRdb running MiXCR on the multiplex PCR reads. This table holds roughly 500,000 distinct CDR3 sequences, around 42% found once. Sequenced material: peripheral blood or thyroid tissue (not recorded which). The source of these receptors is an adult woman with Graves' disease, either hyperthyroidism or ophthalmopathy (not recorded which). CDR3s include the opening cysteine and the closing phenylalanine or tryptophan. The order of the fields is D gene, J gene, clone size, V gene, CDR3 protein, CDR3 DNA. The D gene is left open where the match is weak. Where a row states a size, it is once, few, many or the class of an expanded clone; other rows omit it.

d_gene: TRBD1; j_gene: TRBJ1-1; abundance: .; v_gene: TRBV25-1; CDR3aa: CASSPTGVIANTEAFF; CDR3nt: TGTGCCAGCAGCCCGACAGGGGTCATTGCGAACACTGAAGCTTTCTTT
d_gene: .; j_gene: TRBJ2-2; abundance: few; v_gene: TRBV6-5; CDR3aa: CASSYGVTGELFF; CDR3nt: TGTGCCAGCAGTTACGGGGTAACCGGGGAGCTGTTTTTT
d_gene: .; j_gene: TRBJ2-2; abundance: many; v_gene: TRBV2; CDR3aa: CASSEFGELFF; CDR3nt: TGTGCCAGCAGTGAATTCGGGGAGCTGTTTTTT
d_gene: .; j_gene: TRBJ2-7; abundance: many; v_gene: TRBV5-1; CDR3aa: CASSPQGRYEQYF; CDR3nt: TGCGCCAGCAGCCCGCAGGGGAGATACGAGCAGTACTTC
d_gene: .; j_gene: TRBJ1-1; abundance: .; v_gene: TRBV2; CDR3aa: CASSQQGWGTEAFF; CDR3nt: TGTGCCAGCAGTCAACAGGGCTGGGGCACTGAAGCTTTCTTT
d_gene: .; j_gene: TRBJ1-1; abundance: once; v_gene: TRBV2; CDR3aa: CASTSSGHYNEQFF; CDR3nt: TGTGCCAGCACCAGTAGCGGGCACTACAATGAGCAGTTCTTT
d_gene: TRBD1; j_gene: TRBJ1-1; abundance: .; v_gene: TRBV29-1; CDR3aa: CSVDGDSNMNTEAFF; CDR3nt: TGCAGCGTTGATGGGGACAGCAACATGAACACTGAAGCTTTCTTT
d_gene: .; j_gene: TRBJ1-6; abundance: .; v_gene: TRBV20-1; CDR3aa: CSARGGGLLLGSPLHF; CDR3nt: TGCAGTGCTAGAGGTGGCGGGCTACTGTTGGGTTCACCCCTCCACTTT
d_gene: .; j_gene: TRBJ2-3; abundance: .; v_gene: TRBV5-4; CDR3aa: CASSLKDFSTDTQYF; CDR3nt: TGTGCCAGCAGCTTGAAGGACTTCTCCACAGATACGCAGTATTTT
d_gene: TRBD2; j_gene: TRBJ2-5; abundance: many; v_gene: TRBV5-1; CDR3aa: CASSLGLAGGGQETQYF; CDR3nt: TGCGCCAGCAGCTTGGGACTAGCGGGAGGAGGGCAAGAGACCCAGTACTTC
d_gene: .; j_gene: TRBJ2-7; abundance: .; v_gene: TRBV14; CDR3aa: CAHSYEQYF; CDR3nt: TGTGCCCACTCCTACGAGCAGTACTTC
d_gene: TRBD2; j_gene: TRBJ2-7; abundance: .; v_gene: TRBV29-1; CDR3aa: CSVETSGRYEQYF; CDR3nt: TGCAGCGTTGAGACTAGCGGGCGCTACGAGCAGTACTTC
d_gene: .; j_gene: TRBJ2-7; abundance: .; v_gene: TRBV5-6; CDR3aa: CASSLALTATGEQYF; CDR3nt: TGTGCCAGCAGCTTGGCCTTAACGGCCACCGGGGAGCAGTACTTC
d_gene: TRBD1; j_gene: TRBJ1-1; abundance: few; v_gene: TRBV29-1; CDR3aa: CSVHSHTGGTEAFF; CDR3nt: TGCAGCGTCCACAGCCACACAGGGGGCACTGAAGCTTTCTTT
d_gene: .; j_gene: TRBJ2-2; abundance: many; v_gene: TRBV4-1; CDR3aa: CASSQQLRLNTGELFF; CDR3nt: TGCGCCAGCAGCCAACAACTCCGACTCAACACCGGGGAGCTGTTTTTT
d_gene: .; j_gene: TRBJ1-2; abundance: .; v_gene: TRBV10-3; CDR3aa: CAISGTSYGYTF; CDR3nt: TGTGCCATCAGTGGCACAAGCTATGGCTACACCTTC
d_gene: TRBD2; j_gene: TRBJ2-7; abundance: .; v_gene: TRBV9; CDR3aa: CASSVELAGLSYEQYF; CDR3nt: TGTGCCAGCAGCGTAGAGTTAGCGGGGCTCTCCTACGAGCAGTACTTC
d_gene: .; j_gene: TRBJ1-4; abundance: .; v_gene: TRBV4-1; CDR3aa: CASSQLGDVSGEKLFF; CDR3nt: TGCGCCAGCAGCCAATTGGGGGACGTAAGCGGTGAAAAACTGTTTTTT
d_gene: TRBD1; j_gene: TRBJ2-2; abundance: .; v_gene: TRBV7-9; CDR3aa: CASSTGQGEGSTGELFF; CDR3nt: TGTGCCAGCAGCACCGGACAGGGCGAGGGATCGACCGGGGAGCTGTTTTTT
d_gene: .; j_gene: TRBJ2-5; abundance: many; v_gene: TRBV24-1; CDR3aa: CATSDSRRETQYF; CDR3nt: TGTGCCACCAGTGATTCTAGGAGAGAGACCCAGTACTTC
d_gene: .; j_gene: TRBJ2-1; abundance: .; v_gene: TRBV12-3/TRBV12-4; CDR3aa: CASSFEVVKFF; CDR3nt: TGTGCCAGCAGTTTCGAGGTAGTCAAGTTCTTC
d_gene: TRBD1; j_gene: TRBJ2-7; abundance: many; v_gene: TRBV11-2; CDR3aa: CASSSLRGGDRGRGYEQYF; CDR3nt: TGTGCCAGCAGCTCACTCCGAGGAGGGGACAGGGGGAGAGGCTACGAGCAGTACTTC
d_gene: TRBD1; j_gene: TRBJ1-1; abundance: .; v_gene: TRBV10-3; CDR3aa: CAISPQGQGNTEAFF; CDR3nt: TGTGCCATCAGTCCTCAGGGACAGGGGAACACTGAAGCTTTCTTT
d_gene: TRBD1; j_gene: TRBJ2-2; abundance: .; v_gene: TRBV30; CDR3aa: CAGDRTNTGELFF; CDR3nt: TGTGCCGGGGACAGGACGAACACCGGGGAGCTGTTTTTT
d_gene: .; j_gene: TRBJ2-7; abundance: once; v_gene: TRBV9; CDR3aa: CASSIYRGGEQYF; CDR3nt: TGTGCCAGCAGCATATACAGGGGGGGCGAGCAGTACTTC
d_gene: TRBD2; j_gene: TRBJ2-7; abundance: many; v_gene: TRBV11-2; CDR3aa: CASSPHGGGLAAFYEQYF; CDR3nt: TGTGCCAGCAGCCCCCACGGTGGTGGACTAGCAGCCTTCTACGAGCAGTACTTC
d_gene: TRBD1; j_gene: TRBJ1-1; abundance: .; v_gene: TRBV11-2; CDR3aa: CASNYMSGTGGTEAFF; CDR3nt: TGTGCCAGCAATTACATGTCCGGGACAGGGGGCACTGAAGCTTTCTTT
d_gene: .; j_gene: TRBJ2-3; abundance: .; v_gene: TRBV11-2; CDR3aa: CASSSPPDTQYF; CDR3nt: TGTGCCAGCAGCTCGCCCCCAGATACGCAGTATTTT
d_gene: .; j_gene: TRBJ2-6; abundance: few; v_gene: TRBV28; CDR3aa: CASATAAGANVLTF; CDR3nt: TGTGCCAGCGCCACAGCGGCTGGGGCCAACGTCCTGACTTTC
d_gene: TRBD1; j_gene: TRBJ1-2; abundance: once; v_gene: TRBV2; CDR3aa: CVSRGNLAGYGYTF; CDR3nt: TGTGTCAGCAGGGGGAATCTCGCGGGGTATGGTTACACCTTC
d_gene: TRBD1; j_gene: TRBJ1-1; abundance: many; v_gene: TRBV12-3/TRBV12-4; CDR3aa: CASSFRQGRFTEAFF; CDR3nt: TGTGCCAGCAGTTTCCGACAGGGTAGATTCACTGAAGCTTTCTTT
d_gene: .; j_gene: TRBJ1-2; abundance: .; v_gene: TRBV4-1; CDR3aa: CASSQNGLGGKSDGYTF; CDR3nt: TGCGCCAGCAGCCAAAACGGTCTGGGAGGGAAAAGTGATGGCTACACCTTC
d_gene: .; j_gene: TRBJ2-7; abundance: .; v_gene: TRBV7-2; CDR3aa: CASSTPRGGGPYEQYF; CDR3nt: TGTGCCAGCAGCACCCCTCGAGGGGGGGGACCCTACGAGCAGTACTTC
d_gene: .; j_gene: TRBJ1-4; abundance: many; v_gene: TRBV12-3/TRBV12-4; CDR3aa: CASNTQGGSNEKLFF; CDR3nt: TGTGCCAGCAACACTCAAGGGGGTTCTAATGAAAAACTGTTTTTT
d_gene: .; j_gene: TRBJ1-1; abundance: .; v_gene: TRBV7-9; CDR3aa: CASSRDGQCSPEAFF; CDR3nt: TGTGCCAGCAGCCGGGACGGACAGTGTAGCCCTGAAGCTTTCTTT
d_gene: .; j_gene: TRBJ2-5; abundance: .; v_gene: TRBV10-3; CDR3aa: CAISAPARTLQYF; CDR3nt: TGTGCCATCAGTGCCCCCGCTCGGACCCTCCAGTACTTC
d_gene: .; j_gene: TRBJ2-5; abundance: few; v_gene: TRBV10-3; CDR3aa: CAISESEGMSQPQYF; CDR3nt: TGTGCCATCAGTGAGTCAGAGGGAATGAGTCAGCCCCAGTACTTC
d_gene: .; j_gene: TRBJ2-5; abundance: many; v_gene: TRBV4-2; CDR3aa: CASSQDTQETQYF; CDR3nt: TGCGCCAGCAGCCAAGATACTCAAGAGACCCAGTACTTC
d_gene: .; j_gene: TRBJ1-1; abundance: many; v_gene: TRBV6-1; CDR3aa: CASSEVWGVGTEAFF; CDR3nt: TGTGCCAGCAGTGAAGTATGGGGTGTTGGCACTGAAGCTTTCTTT
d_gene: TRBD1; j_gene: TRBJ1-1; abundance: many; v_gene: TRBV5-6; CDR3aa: CASSWTGRDWGAFF; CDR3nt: TGTGCCAGCAGCTGGACAGGGCGAGATTGGGGAGCTTTCTTT
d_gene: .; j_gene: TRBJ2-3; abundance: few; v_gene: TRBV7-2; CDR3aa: CASSKARLTDTQYF; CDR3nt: TGTGCCAGCAGCAAAGCACGACTCACAGATACGCAGTATTTT